A selection of T cell receptor beta chains follows, all from one sample in a study of T cells in Graves' hyperthyroidism and ophthalmopathy. TCRdb recomputed calls from the multiplex PCR reads with MiXCR, one row per CDR3 protein. Among some 770,000 distinct CDR3 sequences listed, over 15% were seen once. The material sequenced was blood. The receptors derive from a young man with Graves' hyperthyroidism. CDR3s leave out the opening cysteine and the closing phenylalanine or tryptophan. Size is omitted from some rows. Given values are once, few, many or a class for expanded clones.

length: 12
V: TRBV7-9
J: TRBJ1-5
size: -
CDR3: ASSSDRTNQPQH

length: 11
V: TRBV20-1
J: TRBJ1-2
size: -
CDR3: SAPDVGQYGYT

length: 11
V: TRBV18
J: TRBJ2-7
size: few
CDR3: ASGTGTGVEQY

length: 13
V: TRBV24-1
J: TRBJ2-1
size: -
CDR3: ATSESLAGVNEQF

length: 13
V: TRBV18
J: TRBJ1-4
size: many
CDR3: ASHQQDRRSEKLF

length: 14
V: TRBV5-1
J: TRBJ1-1
size: -
CDR3: ASSPGNRVKNTEAF

length: 14
V: TRBV11-3
J: TRBJ2-1
size: many
CDR3: ASSLRGGASYNEQF

length: 13
V: TRBV6-2/TRBV6-3
J: TRBJ2-7
size: many
CDR3: ASSYHGDRPYEQY

length: 11
V: TRBV18
J: TRBJ1-1
size: many
CDR3: ASSPPSGTEAF

length: 13
V: TRBV24-1
J: TRBJ2-1
size: few
CDR3: ATSELIAGKNEQF

length: 14
V: TRBV28
J: TRBJ2-7
size: many
CDR3: ASSFRWEGGIYEQY

length: 11
V: TRBV7-9
J: TRBJ2-4
size: few
CDR3: ASSPGGVNIQY

length: 13
V: TRBV7-9
J: TRBJ2-5
size: many
CDR3: ASSLEATVKETQY

length: 14
V: TRBV5-6
J: TRBJ2-1
size: few
CDR3: ASSLTRAGVYNEQF

length: 11
V: TRBV30
J: TRBJ2-6
size: -
CDR3: AWSGAGANVLT

length: 11
V: TRBV7-2
J: TRBJ1-1
size: many
CDR3: ASSLDPGTEAF

length: 16
V: TRBV24-1
J: TRBJ2-6
size: -
CDR3: ATSDSTGKISGANVLT

length: 14
V: TRBV7-8
J: TRBJ2-5
size: many
CDR3: ASSPLAGGPAETQY

length: 12
V: TRBV20-1
J: TRBJ2-1
size: -
CDR3: SARSGLEGNEQF

length: 12
V: TRBV19
J: TRBJ1-2
size: -
CDR3: ASARAPKVKGYT

length: 12
V: TRBV19
J: TRBJ2-7
size: -
CDR3: ASSFQGGHYEQY

length: 10
V: TRBV30
J: TRBJ2-5
size: -
CDR3: AWSVLGEAQY

length: 13
V: TRBV20-1
J: TRBJ2-5
size: few
CDR3: SARLRTGGWETQY

length: 8
V: TRBV2
J: TRBJ2-7
size: few
CDR3: ASANYEQY

length: 12
V: TRBV28
J: TRBJ2-7
size: -
CDR3: ASRRTSGKYEQY

length: 13
V: TRBV28
J: TRBJ1-4
size: many
CDR3: ASSLFWATNEKLF

length: 11
V: TRBV7-2
J: TRBJ2-5
size: -
CDR3: ASGQGLAETQY

length: 13
V: TRBV27
J: TRBJ2-2
size: -
CDR3: ASTHRGPYTGELF

length: 13
V: TRBV20-1
J: TRBJ2-3
size: -
CDR3: SARGEAGGSDTQY

length: 10
V: TRBV3-1
J: TRBJ2-3
size: many
CDR3: ASSQGGGTQY

length: 14
V: TRBV28
J: TRBJ2-1
size: -
CDR3: ASTRLAGGTFNEQF

length: 13
V: TRBV15
J: TRBJ1-5
size: many
CDR3: ATSRGRGGVQPQH

length: 10
V: TRBV28
J: TRBJ1-4
size: -
CDR3: ASTRGNEKLF

length: 13
V: TRBV19
J: TRBJ1-1
size: -
CDR3: ASSRTGGGIAEAF

length: 12
V: TRBV6-5
J: TRBJ2-7
size: many
CDR3: ASSYGGGVYEQY

length: 11
V: TRBV6-1
J: TRBJ2-7
size: few
CDR3: ASSPPGMYEQY

length: 13
V: TRBV28
J: TRBJ2-3
size: -
CDR3: ASSFLRDSTDTQY

length: 13
V: TRBV30
J: TRBJ1-1
size: many
CDR3: AWGGEGGKNTEAF

length: 12
V: TRBV5-1
J: TRBJ2-7
size: -
CDR3: ASSLVLGAGEQY

length: 10
V: TRBV2
J: TRBJ2-2
size: many
CDR3: ASGGDTGELF

length: 12
V: TRBV4-1
J: TRBJ1-1
size: -
CDR3: ASSYRDTRTEAF

length: 13
V: TRBV2
J: TRBJ2-7
size: many
CDR3: ASSGPGAALYEQY